Here is one T cell receptor (beta chain) with its context. This specimen comes from a study of PD-L1 blockade in urothelial cancer. Looking at the study overall: It was at 3 weeks (second dose) and 6 weeks after treatment start that blood was analyzed.

The number of samples from each patient was between 1 and 8, taken pretreatment and on-treatment. Profiled with immunoSEQ multiplex PCR; TCRdb holds only in-frame clones, not every one. The sample carries some 79,000 clones, 82% recorded once. Trimming took 5 bases from V and 5 from J; bases not matched to a gene: 16. This CDR3 comprises 17 residues. The sample here was PBMCs, taken around atezolizumab (anti-PD-L1) treatment. The chain is built from TRBV5-3 and TRBJ2-3; TRBD1 matches at 8 bases. TRBV5-3 is identified as an open reading frame with a role that is uncertain. The sequence came from a man between 65 and 80 years old with urothelial cancer. CDR3 amino acids: CARRNPTGARRVDTQYF. The CDR3 DNA reads as TGTGCCAGAAGAAACCCGACAGGGGCCCGGCGGGTAGATACGCAGTATTTT.